A selection of T cell receptor beta chains follows, all from one sample in a study of blood T cell repertoires in COVID-19. Generated by immunoSEQ multiplex PCR, the TCRdb table keeps only in-frame clones and is missing some. The sample lists about 260,000 clones; about 86% were seen once. The sequenced sample was PBMCs or T cells enriched from blood (not recorded which). These receptors all come from a man aged 25-40 years with acute COVID-19. Both conserved end residues are trimmed from each CDR3. Clone size, where shown, is once, few, many, or a class for clones that have expanded.

TRBV18 | few | ASSPLGGARDTQY
TRBV2 | . | ASSADTGFGNQPQH
TRBV7-2 | . | ASSLGLAETQY
TRBV28 | . | ASRPTNGAVGTEAF
TRBV19 | . | ASSIFSGNSGRRAGELF
TRBV20-1 | . | SASGGAATEAF
TRBV7-3 | few | ASSSGTPNTGELF
TRBV19 | . | ASSIPLAGYTDTQY
TRBV7-2 | few | ASSFRDRGFNGYT
TRBV2 | . | ASSETVDQISFLAGGSGELF
TRBV27 | . | ASSPVQGKNSPLH
TRBV28 | few | ASSSGTGIYGYT
TRBV25-1 | . | ASSGTNGLAGASNEQF
TRBV28 | few | ASSVQGAGNEKLF
TRBV9 | . | ASSSSLKSEAF
TRBV27 | . | ASSRLTASSYNSPLH
TRBV24-1 | . | ATSAGTGGETQY
TRBV4-3 | few | ASSQGTGTAGNTIY
TRBV7-6 | many | ASSLAEYRTRDGNTIY
TRBV9 | . | ASSIGPGTGNQPQH
TRBV5-1 | . | ASRRTGNYGYT
TRBV5-1 | . | ASSTTYQETQY
TRBV7-9 | . | ASSSGQGAANEKLF
TRBV3-1/TRBV3-2 | . | ASSLGQSNEKLF
TRBV6-4 | . | ASSEDSSYNEQF
TRBV6-5 | . | ASRESTEAF
TRBV3-1/TRBV3-2 | . | ASSLRDRRLPLH
TRBV19 | . | ASSTTGLNTEAF
TRBV7-2 | once | ASSPGQGRYEKLF
TRBV19 | . | ASSMLAAPYNEQF
TRBV6-5 | . | AGGTENSNQPQH
TRBV27 | . | ASTKGLGLAGGDTQY
TRBV7-9 | once | ATRGNAEAF
TRBV14 | . | ASSLRGSQETQY
TRBV9 | few | ASSVVGGVQETQY